The 31 T cell receptor beta chains below all came from one sample that was sequenced in a study of control samples from healthy donors and cancer patients. Repertoires were generated with immunoSEQ multiplex PCR, while TCRdb's copy carries only in-frame clones and drops some. The table has about 250,000 clones, 82% seen once; the top ten hold about 14%. The sequenced sample consisted of PBMCs. These receptors originate from an older woman with lung cancer.

The J gene is TRBJ2-3, the V gene TRBV5-1, with TRBD2 matching 8 bases. Germline assignment: CDR1 SGHRS and CDR2 YFSETQ. The V gene end was trimmed by 5 bases and the J gene end by 1 base; junction bases not matched to a gene: 9. CDR3 length: 16 amino acids. CDR3 region: CASSMGLEAGTDTQYF. The CDR3 nucleotides are TGCGCCAGCAGTATGGGACTAGAGGCAGGCACAGATACGCAGTATTTT.

This clone showed up just a few times. V is TRBV30 and J is TRBJ1-3; D ambiguous. Germline CDR1 reads GTSNPN; CDR2 reads SVGIG (reference sequence). This CDR3 has 17 amino acids. V dropped 3 bases and J dropped 0 bases, with 18 bases sitting between them. The CDR3 region has the DNA TGTGCCTGGAGCCGCGCTATAGACGGCCGCTCTGGAAACACCATATATTTT. Amino acids: CAWSRAIDGRSGNTIYF.

CDR3 coding DNA: TGTGCCACCTCGAGCCACAATGAGCAGTTCTTC. This sequence encodes CATSSHNEQFF. The chain couples TRBV19 to TRBJ2-1; D call uncertain. V was clipped by 10 bases and J by 5 bases, with 9 bases between them. The CDR3 covers 11 residues. Germline CDR1 is LNHDA and CDR2 is SQIVND (reference sequence).

This clone was counted only a few times. This chain uses TRBV5-1 with TRBJ2-1; 14 bases are shared with TRBD2. Germline values: CDR1 SGHRS, CDR2 YFSETQ. The CDR3 loop spans 19 amino acids. Germline trimming cut 1 base from V and 1 base from J; bases unmatched to any gene: 7. The CDR3 DNA sequence: TGCGCCAGCAGCTTGAGGGGACTAGCGGGAGTTGGTTCCTACAATGAGCAGTTCTTC. It codes for CASSLRGLAGVGSYNEQFF.

In its sample, this clone was seen once. In nucleotides, the CDR3 is TGCAGTGCTAGAGCCCGGACTGAAGCTTTCTTT. Its protein product is CSARARTEAFF. This rearrangement joins TRBV20-1 to TRBJ1-1; D is unresolved. Germline lookup yields CDR1 DFQATT and CDR2 SNEGSKA (reference sequence). This CDR3 region has 11 residues. Deletions cut 1 base from V and 5 bases from J, with 5 bases between.

This sequence joins TRBV12-2 and TRBJ2-7; TRBD1 is taken as the D call from the table, unchecked against the DNA. TRBV12-2 is shown as a pseudogene. CDR3 length equals 17 residues. CDR3 region: CASRLEKGRGRPAEQYF. For the CDR3, the DNA is TGTGCAAGTCGCTTAGAAAAGGGAAGGGGCCGTCCGGCCGAGCAGTACTTC.

This sequence joins TRBV7-2 and TRBJ2-5, with 7 bases matching TRBD1. The V gene's germline CDR1 is SGHTA and CDR2 FQGNSA. J was trimmed by 1 base and V by 7 bases; bases with no gene match: 6. CDR3 length equals 14 residues. DNA of the CDR3: TGTGCCAGCAATAAAGGACAGGCCCAAGAGACCCAGTACTTC. Amino acids: CASNKGQAQETQYF.

This clone was observed a few times. The CDR3 DNA sequence: TGTGCCAGCAGTCTCGCGGGCCCTCACGGCTACACCTTC. As protein: CASSLAGPHGYTF. The chain couples TRBV28 to TRBJ1-2; D gene uncertain. CDR1 MDHEN and CDR2 SYDVKM come from the germline V gene. Trimming removed 5 bases from V and 8 bases from J, with 15 bases in between. CDR3 size: 13 residues.

The chain links TRBV6-5 to TRBJ2-7, with unresolved D. The CDR3 has 13 residues. V was shortened by 8 bases and J by 0 bases, with 11 bases between the two germline ends. The germline gives CDR1 MNHEY, CDR2 SVGAGI. CDR3 coding DNA: TGTGCCAGCGAAAGGTTTAGCTCCTACGAGCAGTACTTC. It is translated as CASERFSSYEQYF.

This chain uses TRBV19 with TRBJ1-5, with D uncertain. Trimming took 3 bases from V and 6 from J, leaving 6 bases between them. CDR1 is LNHDA and CDR2 is SQIVND in the germline V gene (reference sequence). This CDR3 comprises 12 residues. The CDR3 loop is CASSILGQPQHF. The CDR3 region has the DNA TGTGCCAGTAGTATTCTTGGTCAGCCCCAGCATTTT.

With regard to this clone: This sample includes further DNA sequences coding for the same CDR3. The rearrangement links TRBV2 to TRBJ2-7; TRBD1 aligns across 7 bases. This CDR3 has 13 amino acids. Germline CDR1 reads SNHLY; CDR2 reads FYNNEI. The trim removed 6 bases at V and 1 base at J, leaving 3 bases unmatched. The CDR3 region is CASSRDSSYEQYF. The CDR3 coding sequence is TGTGCCAGCAGCCGGGACAGTTCCTACGAGCAGTACTTC.

The chain links TRBV6-6 to TRBJ2-6, with no clear D. Germline V gives CDR1 MNHNY, CDR2 SVGAGI (reference sequence). Trimming removed 9 bases at V and 0 bases at J, with 6 bases between. This CDR3 region has 13 residues. CDR3 loop: CASTVSGANVLTF. The DNA of the CDR3 is TGTGCCAGTACAGTCTCTGGGGCCAACGTCCTGACTTTC.

The rearrangement uses TRBV30 and TRBJ2-7; D perhaps matches TRBD2 (6 bases). This CDR3 comprises 11 residues. The germline V gene encodes CDR1 GTSNPN and CDR2 SVGIG (reference sequence). Between the trimmed V and J ends, which lost 0 bases and 6 bases, there was a span of 6 bases. The CDR3 bases are TGTGCCTGGAGTGTGCGGGGCGAGCAGTACTTC. Protein sequence: CAWSVRGEQYF.

The chain recombines TRBV5-1 with TRBJ1-2; D possibly corresponds to TRBD1 (5 bases). Germline V gene data show CDR1 as SGHRS and CDR2 as YFSETQ. The V and J ends lost 0 bases and 10 bases respectively, with 16 bases between them. The CDR3 has 14 residues. The CDR3: CASSLDPGRKDYTF. The CDR3 nucleotides are TGCGCCAGCAGCTTGGACCCAGGGCGAAAAGACTACACCTTC.

There are a few counts of this clone. V is TRBV28 and J is TRBJ2-1, with D perhaps matching TRBD1 (5 bases). V lost 8 bases to trimming and J lost 5 bases, with 19 bases between them. Germline V gives CDR1 MDHEN, CDR2 SYDVKM. There are 15 residues in the CDR3. The CDR3 DNA reads TGTGCCAGCCAGAAGGGGCAGATTCTGAACAATGAGCAGTTCTTC. It codes for CASQKGQILNNEQFF.

The chain uses TRBV7-8 and TRBJ1-5; 10 bases agree with TRBD1. The CDR3 is 16 residues long. Losses at the gene ends were 4 bases for V and 2 bases for J; bases not matched to a gene: 5. Looked up from germline, CDR1 is SGHVS and CDR2 is FQNEAQ. In DNA, the CDR3 is TGTGCCAGCAGCTCGTTAGGGACAGGGGGCAATCAGCCCCAGCATTTT. It yields the protein CASSSLGTGGNQPQHF.

On this clone itself: The same CDR3 is also encoded by other DNA sequences in this sample. The chain has TRBV4-1 and TRBJ1-1; D unclear. Trimming took off 0 bases at V and 5 bases at J, with 7 bases between the two ends. The CDR3 extends over 13 amino acids. Germline values: CDR1 MGHRA, CDR2 YSYEKL. CDR3 in amino acids: CASSQEGGTEAFF. The CDR3 DNA follows: TGCGCCAGCAGCCAAGAGGGAGGGACTGAAGCTTTCTTT.

This clone showed up just once. The chain combines TRBV5-1 with TRBJ2-3; TRBD2 matches at 8 bases. Unmatched junction bases numbered 4, after V lost 3 bases and J lost 4 bases. CDR1 SGHRS and CDR2 YFSETQ come from the germline V gene. The CDR3 loop spans 14 amino acids. CDR3 nucleotides: TGCGCCAGCAGCTCGGGGGGGCCCCCAGATACGCAGTATTTT. Translating gives CASSSGGPPDTQYF.

The chain has TRBV6-4 and TRBJ2-3, with TRBD2 matching over 7 bases. The J segment lost 1 base and the V segment lost 3 bases, leaving 7 bases of the junction unmatched. Germline assignment: CDR1 MRHNA and CDR2 SNTAGT. The CDR3 runs 16 residues. In DNA form, the CDR3 reads TGTGCCAGCAGTGAGGTGGCGGGAGTAGGCACAGATACGCAGTATTTT. Amino acid sequence: CASSEVAGVGTDTQYF.

The table lists this clone with a count of one. The CDR3 protein is CASSLTGRAGELFF. CDR3 DNA sequence: TGTGCCAGCAGCTTGACAGGGAGGGCCGGGGAGCTGTTTTTT. This sequence joins TRBV5-4 and TRBJ2-2; tentatively, D is TRBD2 (7 bases). Germline CDR1 and CDR2: SGHNT and YYREEE (reference sequence). The CDR3 is 14 amino acids. With 1 base removed from V and 6 bases from J, the gap between germline ends came to 10 bases.

There are a few counts of this clone. V usage is TRBV5-6 and J usage is TRBJ2-5; tentatively, D is TRBD2 (5 bases). Trimming left V 0 bases short and J 1 base short, with 7 bases between. The germline V gene encodes CDR1 SGHDT and CDR2 YYEEEE. This CDR3 region has 14 residues. CDR3 sequence reads: CASSLGGLQETQYF. The CDR3 DNA sequence: TGTGCCAGCAGCTTGGGAGGGCTCCAAGAGACCCAGTACTTC.

The V call is TRBV3-1 (or the pseudogene TRBV3-2), the J call TRBJ2-7; D remains ambiguous. Germline V CDR1 and CDR2: LGHDT, YNNKEL (reference sequence). V was clipped by 1 base and J by 5 bases, with 6 bases between them. This CDR3 is built from 12 residues. The chain's CDR3 is CASSQVVDEQYF. As DNA, the CDR3 is TGTGCCAGCAGCCAAGTAGTCGACGAGCAGTACTTC.

This clone has ten or more counts. This chain links TRBV11-1 with TRBJ2-1; the match to TRBD2 covers 10 bases. J gave up 2 bases and V 4 bases, and 5 bases lay outside the gene matches. The CDR3 loop spans 16 amino acids. CDR1 SGHAT and CDR2 FQDESV come from the germline V gene (reference sequence). CDR3 in amino acids: CASSSLAGEPYNEQFF. In nucleotides, the CDR3 is TGTGCCAGCAGCTCTCTAGCGGGAGAGCCCTACAATGAGCAGTTCTTC.

The chain links TRBV5-1 to TRBJ2-7; 10 positions match TRBD1. V lost 5 bases to trimming and J lost 4 bases; unmatched junction nucleotides: 6. Germline lookup yields CDR1 SGHRS and CDR2 YFSETQ. The CDR3 consists of 14 residues. The CDR3 spells CASRSRQGAYEQYF. The CDR3 DNA reads as TGCGCCAGCAGATCGAGACAGGGGGCTTACGAGCAGTACTTC. The full variable domain, with the rest looked up from reference TRBV5-1 and TRBJ2-7, is KAGVTQTPRYLIKTRGQQVTLSCSPISGHRSVSWYQQTPGQGLQFLFEYFSETQRNKGNFPGRFSGRQFSNSRSEMNVSTLELGDSALYLCASRSRQGAYEQYFGPGTRLTVT.

The V call is TRBV4-1, the J call TRBJ1-2, with 9 bases fitting TRBD1. V shed 0 bases, J shed 2 bases, and the junction held 1 base outside the gene matches. Germline assignment: CDR1 MGHRA and CDR2 YSYEKL. The CDR3 is 15 amino acids. CDR3 protein: CASSQDGTGNYGYTF. The CDR3 DNA reads as TGCGCCAGCAGCCAAGATGGGACAGGGAACTATGGCTACACCTTC.

The V gene is TRBV2, the J gene TRBJ2-7; possibly TRBD1 for D (6 bases). Germline CDR1 and CDR2: SNHLY and FYNNEI. V was shortened by 2 bases and J by 3 bases, with 14 bases between the two germline ends. The CDR3 length is 15 residues. The CDR3 is CASSERAGESYEQYF. DNA for the CDR3: TGTGCCAGCAGTGAAAGGGCAGGGGAAAGCTACGAGCAGTACTTC.

The rearrangement links TRBV2 to TRBJ2-3; D gene ambiguous. CDR1 and CDR2 (germline): SNHLY, FYNNEI. V lost 7 bases and J 1 base, leaving 6 bases between the germline ends. The CDR3 spans 12 residues. CDR3 nucleotides: TGTGCCAGCACGGCCCGCACAGATACGCAGTATTTT. This translates into CASTARTDTQYF.

V gene TRBV24-1 combines with J gene TRBJ1-4, with D unresolved. Germline loops: CDR1 KGHDR, CDR2 SFDVKD. The CDR3 length is 10 residues. Trimming removed 9 bases at V and 8 bases at J, with 6 bases between. The DNA of the CDR3 is TGTGCCACCGCGACAGAAAAACTGTTTTTT. Residues: CATATEKLFF.

The V and J genes are TRBV24-1 and TRBJ2-1, with D unresolved. V shed 7 bases and J shed 5 bases, with 14 bases lying between them. The CDR3 runs to 14 residues. Germline-derived CDR1 and CDR2 are KGHDR and SFDVKD. The CDR3 reads CATRGSDGNNEQFF. The CDR3 DNA reads as TGTGCCACCAGGGGATCGGACGGCAACAATGAGCAGTTCTTC.

CDR3: CASSPLARRQETQYF. The CDR3 nucleotides are TGTGCCAGCAGTCCCCTGGCCCGCCGGCAAGAGACCCAGTACTTC. The rearrangement joins TRBV28 to TRBJ2-5; no clear D. The CDR3 contains 15 residues. Germline values: CDR1 MDHEN, CDR2 SYDVKM. V lost 5 bases, J lost 2 bases, and 15 bases lay in between.

For this clone: An end of the junction differs from the germline gene, which may be a read error. V gene TRBV5-4 combines with J gene TRBJ2-7; no reliable D call. The CDR3 covers 12 residues. Germline assignment: CDR1 SGHNT and CDR2 YYREEE (reference sequence). The CDR3 is CASSLDGVSGSF. The CDR3 region has the DNA TGTGCCAGCAGCTTGGATGGAGTAAGTGGGTCCTTC. Complete variable domain (other parts from reference TRBV5-4 and TRBJ2-7): ETGVTQSPTHLIKTRGQQVTLRCSSQSGHNTVSWYQQALGQGPQFIFQYYREEENGRGNFPPRFSGLQFPNYSSELNVNALELDDSALYLCASSLDGVSGSFGPGTRLTVT.